These 27 T cell receptor beta chains were sequenced from one sample in a study of response to subunit inactivated influenza vaccine. TCRdb ran MiXCR on the RT-PCR reads and lists one entry per CDR3 protein. The top ten clones hold 10% of a sample with about 570,000 distinct CDR3 sequences, 12% of them seen once. Sample: PBMCs from blood, taken on the day of vaccination. These receptors came from a man between 45 and 60 years old who received an inactivated influenza vaccine.

The CDR3 coding sequence is TGCGCCAGCTCGAGCGGGAGGCCGGAGGGGGAGCAGTTCTTC. This codes for CASSSGRPEGEQFF. The genes are TRBV10-2 and TRBJ2-1; 9 positions agree with TRBD2. CDR1 and CDR2 (germline): WSHSY, SAAADI. This CDR3 has 14 residues. With V trimmed by 8 bases and J by 10 bases, 12 bases remained unmatched.

The V gene is TRBV29-1, the J gene TRBJ2-1, with D maybe TRBD1 (6 bases). V was clipped by 4 bases and J by 9 bases, with 16 bases between them. Germline-derived CDR1 and CDR2 are SQVTM and ANQGSEA. The CDR3 length is 13 residues. The CDR3 protein is CSVGAGDRGEQFF. CDR3 nucleotide sequence: TGCAGCGTTGGGGCAGGGGATCGCGGTGAGCAGTTCTTC.

This clonotype was seen many times. This sequence joins TRBV7-3 and TRBJ1-6; D perhaps matches TRBD1 (5 bases). Germline CDR1 SGHTA, CDR2 FQGTGA. This CDR3 comprises 15 residues. With 2 bases removed from V and 6 bases from J, the gap between germline ends came to 11 bases. CDR3 sequence (DNA): TGTGCCAGCAGCTTAGGCGGGACCGCTAATTCACCCCTCCACTTT. It specifies CASSLGGTANSPLHF.

The chain employs TRBV15 and TRBJ2-7, with 7 bases matching TRBD1. Looked up from germline, CDR1 is LNHNV and CDR2 is YYDKDF (reference sequence). J gave up 3 bases and V 6 bases, and 11 bases lay outside the gene matches. The CDR3 is made up of 15 amino acids. The CDR3 nucleotides read TGTGCCACCAGACCCGGGACAGAGTATATCTACGAGCAGTACTTC. As protein: CATRPGTEYIYEQYF.

The chain carries TRBV24-1 and TRBJ2-1, with TRBD2 matching over 15 bases. Germline V gene sequence: CDR1 KGHDR, CDR2 SFDVKD. This CDR3 spans 16 amino acids. With V trimmed by 4 bases and J by 7 bases, 4 bases remained unmatched. The CDR3 region has the DNA TGTGCCACCAGTGACCCCGGGACTAGCGGGGGGAATGAGCAGTTCTTC. Translating gives CATSDPGTSGGNEQFF.

This clonotype was counted a few times. This chain connects TRBV7-2 to TRBJ2-7, with D hard to call. Germline V CDR1 and CDR2: SGHTA, FQGNSA. The CDR3 length is 13 residues. Trimming stripped 1 base from V and 7 bases from J, with 11 bases between. CDR3 residues: CASSLGRPAEQYF. The CDR3 DNA is TGTGCCAGCAGCTTAGGACGGCCAGCAGAGCAGTACTTC.

This clonotype was found a few times. J is TRBJ2-2 and V is TRBV14; 11 bases fit TRBD2. Germline-derived CDR1 and CDR2 are SGHDN and FVKESK. The ends lost 5 bases at V and 5 bases at J; junction bases unmatched: 7. This CDR3 comprises 16 residues. The CDR3 DNA follows: TGTGCCAGCAGCTCTCTGACTAGCGGGATGACCGGGGAGCTGTTTTTT. This codes for CASSSLTSGMTGELFF.

This clonotype was seen more than once but under ten times. The chain uses TRBV20-1 and TRBJ2-1; 8 bases are a match to TRBD2. The germline V gene encodes CDR1 DFQATT and CDR2 SNEGSKA (reference sequence). CDR3 size: 14 residues. J was trimmed by 7 bases and V by 2 bases; bases with no gene match: 7. In nucleotides, the CDR3 is TGCAGTGCTAGAAATAGCGGGGTTGCAAATGAGCAGTTCTTC. Translation: CSARNSGVANEQFF.

This clonotype turned up a few times. The rearrangement joins TRBV25-1 to TRBJ1-3; a weak D match, TRBD1 (6 bases). Germline lookup yields CDR1 MGHDK and CDR2 SYGVNS. V lost 1 base, J lost 0 bases, and 19 bases lay in between. The CDR3 spans 19 residues. In DNA form, the CDR3 reads TGTGCCAGCAGTGAATTCTTACCGGGACATCGCTACTCTGGAAACACCATATATTTT. Its translation is CASSEFLPGHRYSGNTIYF.

This clonotype appeared a few times. The V and J genes are TRBV6-2 or TRBV6-3 and TRBJ2-1, with TRBD2 as a possible D gene (5 bases). The germline gives CDR1 MNHEY, CDR2 SVGEGT. The CDR3 is 14 amino acids. Deletions cut 7 bases from V and 9 bases from J, with 19 bases between. CDR3 loop: CASTLRARGSEQFF. CDR3 in DNA: TGTGCCAGCACCCTAAGGGCCAGAGGGAGTGAGCAGTTCTTC.

This clonotype was observed a handful of times. The chain uses TRBV9 and TRBJ1-1; D is unresolved. Trimming stripped 0 bases from V and 7 bases from J, with 13 bases between. The CDR3 is 14 residues long. Looked up from germline, CDR1 is SGDLS and CDR2 is YYNGEE. The CDR3 loop is CASSVVEGWGEAFF. DNA for the CDR3: TGTGCCAGCAGCGTAGTGGAGGGTTGGGGTGAAGCTTTCTTT.

This clonotype was seen a few times. V usage is TRBV2 and J usage is TRBJ2-1; no reliable D call. With 9 bases removed from V and 8 bases from J, the gap between germline ends came to 17 bases. The CDR3 has 13 amino acids. The V gene's germline CDR1 is SNHLY and CDR2 FYNNEI. CDR3 coding DNA: TGTGCCAGAGCGACCACAGATGACGATGAGCAGTTCTTC. Translation: CARATTDDDEQFF.

This clonotype was observed many times. The chain has TRBV7-2 and TRBJ1-3; weak D call: TRBD1 (6 bases). V was clipped by 5 bases and J by 4 bases, with 15 bases between them. Germline CDR1 SGHTA, CDR2 FQGNSA. This CDR3 is built from 15 residues. CDR3 DNA: TGTGCCAGCAGCCCAGCGGGGGCGCGAGGAAACACCATATATTTT. Its protein is CASSPAGARGNTIYF.

The V gene is TRBV20-1, the J gene TRBJ2-3, with a possible D match to TRBD2 (5 bases). Germline V lookup: CDR1 DFQATT, CDR2 SNEGSKA (reference sequence). The V and J ends lost 0 bases and 4 bases respectively, with 11 bases between them. This CDR3 region has 14 residues. CDR3 DNA: TGCAGTGCTAGAGATTTGGACTTCTCAGATACGCAGTATTTT. It encodes CSARDLDFSDTQYF.

Ten or more counts support this clonotype. This chain connects TRBV7-2 to TRBJ2-1, with TRBD2 as a possible D gene (6 bases). CDR3 length: 16 residues. The V end lost 6 bases, the J end lost 6 bases, and 21 bases lay between the germline ends. Per germline, CDR1 SGHTA and CDR2 FQGNSA. The CDR3 DNA is TGTGCCAGCAGGCTCCGGCGGGATATTCCTCCCAATGAGCAGTTCTTC. This gives the protein CASRLRRDIPPNEQFF.

This chain connects TRBV20-1 to TRBJ2-1; 7 bases agree with TRBD2. This CDR3 has 15 amino acids. Looked up from germline, CDR1 is DFQATT and CDR2 is SNEGSKA (reference sequence). The junction had 11 bases not matched to a gene; V was cut back by 2 bases and J by 7 bases. In DNA, the CDR3 is TGCAGTGCTAGACCCCTAAGAGCGGGACTTAATGAGCAGTTCTTC. Protein product: CSARPLRAGLNEQFF.

This clonotype has a count of ten or more. The V call is TRBV29-1, the J call TRBJ2-7; TRBD1 matches at 7 bases. Germline V gene sequence: CDR1 SQVTM, CDR2 ANQGSEA. Trimming removed 7 bases from V and 5 bases from J; junction bases left unmatched: 14. This CDR3 is 14 amino acids long. CDR3 sequence reads: CSASRGTGAHEQYF. In nucleotides, the CDR3 is TGCAGCGCGTCTCGGGGAACAGGGGCCCACGAGCAGTACTTC.

The gene calls are TRBV4-3 and TRBJ2-7; the D is unclear. CDR1 LGHNA and CDR2 YSLEER come from the germline V gene. V dropped 0 bases and J dropped 4 bases, with 13 bases sitting between them. This CDR3 contains 15 residues. Here the CDR3 reads CASSQDSAASYEQYF. CDR3 in DNA: TGCGCCAGCAGCCAAGATTCGGCAGCGAGTTACGAGCAGTACTTC.

This clonotype occurred many times. The V gene is TRBV5-1, the J gene TRBJ2-7; 8 nucleotides line up with TRBD1. Germline V lookup: CDR1 SGHRS, CDR2 YFSETQ. The CDR3 is 14 amino acids. Germline trimming cut 0 bases from V and 5 bases from J; bases unmatched to any gene: 4. The CDR3 sequence is CASSLEGTGHEQYF. In DNA, the CDR3 is TGCGCCAGCAGCTTGGAAGGGACAGGCCACGAGCAGTACTTC.

This clonotype turned up a few times. The J gene is TRBJ2-7, the V gene TRBV4-2; a weak D match, TRBD2 (6 bases). CDR1 is LGHNA, CDR2 YNFKEQ, per germline. This CDR3 spans 18 amino acids. V was pared by 1 base and J by 2 bases, with 21 bases between. DNA for the CDR3: TGTGCCAGCAGCCAAGGAATGACGGACGGAGGGATCCCCTACGAGCAGTACTTC. It translates to CASSQGMTDGGIPYEQYF.

This clonotype came up a few times. The chain combines TRBV30 with TRBJ2-3; unclear D gene. The CDR3 is made up of 12 amino acids. The ends were cut back, 3 bases at V and 7 bases at J, with 11 bases in the middle. Germline V gives CDR1 GTSNPN, CDR2 SVGIG (reference sequence). Here the CDR3 reads CAWSPVPNTQYF. CDR3 in DNA: TGTGCCTGGAGCCCGGTTCCCAATACGCAGTATTTT.

The gene calls are TRBV7-2 and TRBJ2-7, with 7 bases fitting TRBD1. There are 14 residues in the CDR3. Germline V CDR1 and CDR2: SGHTA, FQGNSA. V gave up 5 bases and J gave up 0 bases; unmatched junction bases: 4. CDR3 nucleotide sequence: TGTGCCAGCAGCCGGACAGGCGACTCCTACGAGCAGTACTTC. Its protein is CASSRTGDSYEQYF.

This clonotype was detected only a few times. The chain is built from TRBV25-1 and TRBJ1-2, with unresolved D. Looked up from germline, CDR1 is MGHDK and CDR2 is SYGVNS. CDR3 length: 10 amino acids. V lost 5 bases and J lost 5, with 3 bases in between. The CDR3 sequence: CASSHYGYTF. The CDR3 DNA is TGTGCCAGCAGTCATTATGGCTACACCTTC.

The rearrangement joins TRBV6-1 to TRBJ2-1, with TRBD1 matching over 7 bases. From germline, CDR1 is MNHNS and CDR2 SASEGT. The CDR3 sequence is 14 residues long. J was trimmed by 5 bases and V by 8 bases; bases with no gene match: 9. The DNA of the CDR3 is TGTGCCAGCGTCCGGGACAGTAAAAACAATGAGCAGTTCTTC. It is translated as CASVRDSKNNEQFF.

This chain connects TRBV27 to TRBJ2-2; D is undetermined. From germline, CDR1 is MNHEY and CDR2 SMNVEV (reference sequence). This CDR3 spans 14 amino acids. Trimming left V 2 bases short and J 6 bases short, with 10 bases between. The CDR3 region is CASSLGVLPGELFF. In DNA, the CDR3 is TGTGCCAGCAGTTTAGGGGTACTCCCCGGGGAGCTGTTTTTT.

The chain combines TRBV5-1 with TRBJ2-3; D perhaps matches TRBD2 (5 bases). The germline gives CDR1 SGHRS, CDR2 YFSETQ. The CDR3 covers 17 residues. V was pared by 0 bases and J by 0 bases, with 14 bases between. CDR3 amino acids: CASSLGTDFTSTDTQYF. The CDR3 nucleotides read TGCGCCAGCAGCTTGGGGACGGACTTCACTAGCACAGATACGCAGTATTTT.

This clonotype turned up a few times. V gene TRBV27 combines with J gene TRBJ2-1; TRBD2 agrees at 8 bases. The V gene end was trimmed by 3 bases and the J gene end by 5 bases; junction bases not matched to a gene: 9. The V gene's germline CDR1 is MNHEY and CDR2 SMNVEV (reference sequence). This CDR3 has 16 amino acids. CDR3 protein: CASSFLGAAGDNEQFF. The CDR3, as DNA: TGTGCCAGCAGTTTTCTTGGGGCAGCGGGGGACAATGAGCAGTTCTTC.